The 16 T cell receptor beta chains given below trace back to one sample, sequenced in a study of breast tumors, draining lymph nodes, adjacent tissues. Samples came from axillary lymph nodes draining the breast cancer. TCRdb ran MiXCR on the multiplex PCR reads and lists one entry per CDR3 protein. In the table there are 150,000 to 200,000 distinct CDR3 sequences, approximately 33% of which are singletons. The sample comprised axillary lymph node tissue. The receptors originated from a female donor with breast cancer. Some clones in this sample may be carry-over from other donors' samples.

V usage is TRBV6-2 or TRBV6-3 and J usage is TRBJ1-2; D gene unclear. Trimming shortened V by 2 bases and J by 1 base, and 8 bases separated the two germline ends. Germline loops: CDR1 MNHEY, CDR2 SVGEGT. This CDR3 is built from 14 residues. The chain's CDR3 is CASSYPGINYGYTF. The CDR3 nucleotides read TGTGCCAGCAGTTACCCGGGAATTAACTATGGCTACACCTTC.

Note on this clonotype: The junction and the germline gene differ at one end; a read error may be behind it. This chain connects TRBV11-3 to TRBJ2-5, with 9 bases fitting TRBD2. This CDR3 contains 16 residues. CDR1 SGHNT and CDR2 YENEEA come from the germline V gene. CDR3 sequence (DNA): TGTGCCAGCAGGCCCTCTAGCGGGGCGTTCCAAGGGACCCAGTACTTC. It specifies CASRPSSGAFQGTQYF. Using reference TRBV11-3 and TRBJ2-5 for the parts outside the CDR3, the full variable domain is EAGVVQSPRYKIIEKKQPVAFWCNPISGHNTLYWYLQNLGQGPELLIRYENEEAVDDSQLPKDRFSAERLKGVDSTLKIQPAELGDSAVYLCASRPSSGAFQGTQYFGPGTRLLVL.

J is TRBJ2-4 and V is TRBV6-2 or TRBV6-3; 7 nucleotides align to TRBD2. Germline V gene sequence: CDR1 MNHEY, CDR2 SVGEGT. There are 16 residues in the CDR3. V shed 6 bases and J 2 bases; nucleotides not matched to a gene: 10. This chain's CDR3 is CASRAQDGTTKNIQYF. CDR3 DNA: TGTGCCAGCAGGGCCCAGGACGGGACTACCAAAAACATTCAGTACTTC.

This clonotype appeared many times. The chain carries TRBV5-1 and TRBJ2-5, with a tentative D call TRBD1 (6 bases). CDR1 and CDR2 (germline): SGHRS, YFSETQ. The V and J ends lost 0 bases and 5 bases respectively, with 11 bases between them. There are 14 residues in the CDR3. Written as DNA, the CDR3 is TGCGCCAGCAGCTTGGAAGGCAGGGGTGAGACCCAGTACTTC. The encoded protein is CASSLEGRGETQYF.

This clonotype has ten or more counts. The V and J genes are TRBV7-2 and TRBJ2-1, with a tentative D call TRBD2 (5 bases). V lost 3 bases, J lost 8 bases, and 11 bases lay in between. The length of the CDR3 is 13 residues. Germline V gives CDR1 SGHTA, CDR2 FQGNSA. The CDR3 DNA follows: TGTGCCAGCAGCTTTGGGGAGAACGATGAGCAGTTCTTC. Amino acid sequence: CASSFGENDEQFF.

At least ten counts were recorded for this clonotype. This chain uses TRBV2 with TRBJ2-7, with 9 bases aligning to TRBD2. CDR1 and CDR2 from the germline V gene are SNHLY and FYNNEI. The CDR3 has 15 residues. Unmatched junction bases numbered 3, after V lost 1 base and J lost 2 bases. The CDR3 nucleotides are TGTGCCAGCAGTGAAGAGCGGGGGGAACCCTACGAGCAGTACTTC. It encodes CASSEERGEPYEQYF.

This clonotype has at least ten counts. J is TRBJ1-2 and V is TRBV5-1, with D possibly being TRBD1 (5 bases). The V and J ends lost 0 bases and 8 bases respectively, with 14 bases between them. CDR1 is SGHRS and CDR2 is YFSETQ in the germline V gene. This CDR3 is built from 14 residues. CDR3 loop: CASSLDAGPGGYTF. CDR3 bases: TGCGCCAGCAGCTTGGACGCGGGGCCGGGCGGCTACACCTTC.

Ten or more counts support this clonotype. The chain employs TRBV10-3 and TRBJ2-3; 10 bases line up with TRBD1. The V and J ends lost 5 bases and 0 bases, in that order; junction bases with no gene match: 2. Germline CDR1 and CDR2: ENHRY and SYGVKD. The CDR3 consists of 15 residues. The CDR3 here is CAISSGQGSTDTQYF. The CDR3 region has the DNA TGTGCCATCAGTTCGGGACAGGGGAGCACAGATACGCAGTATTTT.

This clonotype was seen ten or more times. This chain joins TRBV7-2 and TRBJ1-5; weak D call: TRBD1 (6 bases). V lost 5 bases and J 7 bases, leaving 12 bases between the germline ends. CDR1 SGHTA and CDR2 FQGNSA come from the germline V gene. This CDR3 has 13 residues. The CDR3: CASSPDSWQPQHF. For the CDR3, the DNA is TGTGCCAGCAGCCCGGACAGCTGGCAGCCCCAGCATTTT.

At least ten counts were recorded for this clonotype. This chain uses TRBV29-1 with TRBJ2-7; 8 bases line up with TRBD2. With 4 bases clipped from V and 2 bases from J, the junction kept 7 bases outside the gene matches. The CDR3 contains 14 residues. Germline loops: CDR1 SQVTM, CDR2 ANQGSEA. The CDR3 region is CSVAQSTSAYEQYF. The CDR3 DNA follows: TGCAGCGTTGCCCAATCGACTAGCGCCTACGAGCAGTACTTC.

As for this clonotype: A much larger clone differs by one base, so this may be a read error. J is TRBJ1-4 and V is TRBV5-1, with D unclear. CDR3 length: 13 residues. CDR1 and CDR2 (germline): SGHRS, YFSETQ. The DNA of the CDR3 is TGCGCCAGCAGTCTTGAGCTTAATGAAAACCTGCTTTTT. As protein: CASSLELNENLLF.

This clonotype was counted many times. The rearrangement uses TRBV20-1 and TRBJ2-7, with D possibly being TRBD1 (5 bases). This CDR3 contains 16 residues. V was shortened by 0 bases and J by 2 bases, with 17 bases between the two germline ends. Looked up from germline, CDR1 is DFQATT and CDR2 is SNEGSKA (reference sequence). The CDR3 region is CSARDLLKTATYEQYF. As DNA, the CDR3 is TGCAGTGCTAGAGACCTATTAAAGACAGCGACCTACGAGCAGTACTTC.

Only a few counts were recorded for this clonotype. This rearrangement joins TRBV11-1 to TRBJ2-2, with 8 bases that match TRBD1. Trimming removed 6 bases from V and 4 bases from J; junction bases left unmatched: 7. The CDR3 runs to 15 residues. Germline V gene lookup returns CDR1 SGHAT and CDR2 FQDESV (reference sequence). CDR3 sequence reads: CASSPLDRATGELFF. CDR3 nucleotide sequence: TGTGCCAGCAGTCCCCTGGACAGGGCCACCGGGGAGCTGTTTTTT.

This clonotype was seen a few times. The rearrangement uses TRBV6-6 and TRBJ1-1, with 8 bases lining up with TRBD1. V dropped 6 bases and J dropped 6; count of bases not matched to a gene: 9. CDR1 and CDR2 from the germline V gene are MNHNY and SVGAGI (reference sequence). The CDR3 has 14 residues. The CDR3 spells CASRGTGDIPEAFF. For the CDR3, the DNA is TGTGCCAGCAGAGGGACAGGAGATATTCCTGAAGCTTTCTTT.

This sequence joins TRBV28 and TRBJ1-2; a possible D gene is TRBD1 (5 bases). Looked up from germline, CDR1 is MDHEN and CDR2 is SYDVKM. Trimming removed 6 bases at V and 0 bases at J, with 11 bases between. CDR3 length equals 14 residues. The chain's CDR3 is CASRWWGTNYGYTF. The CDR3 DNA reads TGTGCCAGCAGGTGGTGGGGGACTAACTATGGCTACACCTTC.

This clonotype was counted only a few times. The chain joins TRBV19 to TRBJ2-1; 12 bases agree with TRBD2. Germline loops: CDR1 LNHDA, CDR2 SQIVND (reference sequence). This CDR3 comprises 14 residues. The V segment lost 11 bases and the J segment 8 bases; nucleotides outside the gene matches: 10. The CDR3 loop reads CARKLAGGPDEQFF. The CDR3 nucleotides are TGTGCCCGAAAGCTAGCGGGAGGGCCAGATGAGCAGTTCTTC.